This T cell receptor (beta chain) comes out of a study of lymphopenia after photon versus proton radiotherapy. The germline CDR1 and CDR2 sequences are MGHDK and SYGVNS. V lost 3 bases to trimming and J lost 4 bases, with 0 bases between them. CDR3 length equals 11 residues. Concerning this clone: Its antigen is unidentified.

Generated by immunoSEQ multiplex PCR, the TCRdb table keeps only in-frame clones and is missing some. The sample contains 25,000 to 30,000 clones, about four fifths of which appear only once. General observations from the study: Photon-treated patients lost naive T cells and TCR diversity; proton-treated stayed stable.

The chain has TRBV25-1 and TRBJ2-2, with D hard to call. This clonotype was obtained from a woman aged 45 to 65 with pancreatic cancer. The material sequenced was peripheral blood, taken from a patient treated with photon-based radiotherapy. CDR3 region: CASSDTGELFF. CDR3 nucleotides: TGTGCCAGCAGTGACACCGGGGAGCTGTTTTTT.